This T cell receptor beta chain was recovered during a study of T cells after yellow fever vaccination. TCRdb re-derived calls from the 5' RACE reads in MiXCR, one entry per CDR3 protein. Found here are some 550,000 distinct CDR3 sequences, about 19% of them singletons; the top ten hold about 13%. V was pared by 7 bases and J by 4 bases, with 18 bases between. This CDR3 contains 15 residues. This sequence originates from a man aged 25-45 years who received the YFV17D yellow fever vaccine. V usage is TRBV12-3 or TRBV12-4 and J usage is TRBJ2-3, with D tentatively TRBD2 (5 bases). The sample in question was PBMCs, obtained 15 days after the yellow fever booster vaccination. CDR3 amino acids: CASTSQSGGADTQYF. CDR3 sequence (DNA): TGTGCCAGCACCTCCCAGTCCGGAGGCGCAGATACGCAGTATTTT.